Listed below are T cell receptor beta chains from one sample, sequenced in a study of T cell changes during pregnancy in multiple sclerosis. Only in-frame clones appear in the TCRdb table, and some are missing; sequencing was by immunoSEQ multiplex PCR. The sample yields 35,000 to 45,000 clones, 85% to 90% seen once. This sample comprised CD4+ T cells from peripheral blood mononuclear cells, obtained in the first trimester of pregnancy. These receptors originate from a female donor with multiple sclerosis, enrolled in a pregnancy study. CDR3s include the opening cysteine and the closing phenylalanine or tryptophan. D genes are given only for firm matches. Clone size appears in some rows only: once, few, many, or a class for an expanded clone.

D gene: TRBD2; V gene: TRBV11-2; clone size: -; J gene: TRBJ2-2; CDR3 DNA: TGTGCCAGCAGCTCCAGGGCACTAGCGGGAGTGTTGACCGGGGAGCTGTTTTTT; CDR3 protein: CASSSRALAGVLTGELFF
D gene: -; V gene: TRBV6-1; clone size: -; J gene: TRBJ2-7; CDR3 DNA: TGTGCCAGCAGTGAATACCGGGGCGAGCAGTACTTC; CDR3 protein: CASSEYRGEQYF
D gene: -; V gene: TRBV10-3; clone size: -; J gene: TRBJ2-1; CDR3 DNA: TGTGCCATCAGTGAGTCGACGAGCGTCAATGAGCAGTTCTTC; CDR3 protein: CAISESTSVNEQFF
D gene: -; V gene: TRBV4-3; clone size: -; J gene: TRBJ2-1; CDR3 DNA: TGCGCCAGCAGCCAAGAGCGGTTTTACAATGAGCAGTTCTTC; CDR3 protein: CASSQERFYNEQFF
D gene: TRBD2; V gene: TRBV6-5; clone size: -; J gene: TRBJ2-7; CDR3 DNA: TGTGCCAGCAGTTTCCGACTAGCGGGGCCCTACGAGCAGTACTTC; CDR3 protein: CASSFRLAGPYEQYF
D gene: TRBD1; V gene: TRBV28; clone size: -; J gene: TRBJ2-7; CDR3 DNA: TGTGCCAGCAAAACGGGGCAGGGGGCCCACGAGCAGTACTTC; CDR3 protein: CASKTGQGAHEQYF
D gene: TRBD1; V gene: TRBV27; clone size: -; J gene: TRBJ2-7; CDR3 DNA: TGTGCCAGCAGTTATATAGTCGCAGGGGGCTTGTACGAGCAGTACTTC; CDR3 protein: CASSYIVAGGLYEQYF
D gene: -; V gene: TRBV28; clone size: once; J gene: TRBJ2-7; CDR3 DNA: TGTGCCAGCAGTTACAGCGGGACAGGTTCCTACGAGCAGTACTTC; CDR3 protein: CASSYSGTGSYEQYF
D gene: -; V gene: TRBV7-6; clone size: -; J gene: TRBJ2-3; CDR3 DNA: TGTGCCAGCAGCTTGGGGACAAGTACAGATACGCAGTATTTT; CDR3 protein: CASSLGTSTDTQYF
D gene: -; V gene: TRBV5-4; clone size: -; J gene: TRBJ1-2; CDR3 DNA: TGTGCCAGCAGACCCAGGGGAAACTTGGACTATGGCTACACCTTC; CDR3 protein: CASRPRGNLDYGYTF
D gene: TRBD1; V gene: TRBV6-1; clone size: -; J gene: TRBJ2-7; CDR3 DNA: TGTGCCAGCAGCTCGGGACAGGACCACGAGCAGTACTTC; CDR3 protein: CASSSGQDHEQYF
D gene: TRBD1; V gene: TRBV5-1; clone size: -; J gene: TRBJ1-1; CDR3 DNA: TGCGCCAGCAGGTGGCTGGGACAGGGGACTGAAGCTTTCTTT; CDR3 protein: CASRWLGQGTEAFF
D gene: TRBD1; V gene: TRBV18; clone size: -; J gene: TRBJ1-1; CDR3 DNA: TGTGCCAGCTCGCGGGACAGTGAAGCTTTCTTT; CDR3 protein: CASSRDSEAFF
D gene: TRBD1; V gene: TRBV7-9; clone size: -; J gene: TRBJ1-4; CDR3 DNA: TGTGCCAGCAGCGCGACAGGGGCGAGGGAAAAACTGTTTTTT; CDR3 protein: CASSATGAREKLFF
D gene: -; V gene: TRBV27; clone size: -; J gene: TRBJ2-2; CDR3 DNA: TGTGCCAGCAGTTTCCGAGGGAAAGGCACCGGGGAGCTGTTTTTT; CDR3 protein: CASSFRGKGTGELFF
D gene: -; V gene: TRBV27; clone size: -; J gene: TRBJ1-1; CDR3 DNA: TGTGCCAGCAGTTTACAGGGGCTTGGTGAAGCTTTCTTT; CDR3 protein: CASSLQGLGEAFF
D gene: -; V gene: TRBV19; clone size: -; J gene: TRBJ1-1; CDR3 DNA: TGTGCCAGTACCTTCCGGGGGGAGACAGTGAACACTGAAGCTTTCTTT; CDR3 protein: CASTFRGETVNTEAFF
D gene: TRBD2; V gene: TRBV7-6; clone size: -; J gene: TRBJ2-7; CDR3 DNA: TGTGCCAGCAGCTTGTCTAGCGGACACTACGAGCAGTACTTC; CDR3 protein: CASSLSSGHYEQYF
D gene: -; V gene: TRBV7-9; clone size: -; J gene: TRBJ1-5; CDR3 DNA: TGTGCCAGCAGCTCCTCAGGGAACAATCAGCCCCAGCATTTT; CDR3 protein: CASSSSGNNQPQHF
D gene: TRBD1; V gene: TRBV5-1; clone size: -; J gene: TRBJ2-5; CDR3 DNA: TGCGCCAGCAGCTACACTTCGACAGGGGGGAGAGAGACCCAGTACTTC; CDR3 protein: CASSYTSTGGRETQYF
D gene: -; V gene: TRBV12-5; clone size: -; J gene: TRBJ1-1; CDR3 DNA: TGTGCTAGTGGTTATCAGGGTGGCACTGAAGCTTTCTTT; CDR3 protein: CASGYQGGTEAFF
D gene: TRBD2; V gene: TRBV10-3; clone size: -; J gene: TRBJ2-3; CDR3 DNA: TGTGCCATCAGTGAGACTAGCGGGAGCGGCACAGATACGCAGTATTTT; CDR3 protein: CAISETSGSGTDTQYF
D gene: -; V gene: TRBV7-2; clone size: once; J gene: TRBJ2-5; CDR3 DNA: TGTGCCAGCAGCTTTAAGCGGCAAGAGACCCAGTACTTC; CDR3 protein: CASSFKRQETQYF
D gene: -; V gene: TRBV4-2; clone size: -; J gene: TRBJ2-3; CDR3 DNA: TGTGCCAGCAGCCTGCAAGAGACATCTAGCACAGATACGCAGTATTTT; CDR3 protein: CASSLQETSSTDTQYF
D gene: -; V gene: TRBV19; clone size: -; J gene: TRBJ1-2; CDR3 DNA: TGTGCCAGTAGTCCCGGAGGAGGGTTTGGCTACACCTTC; CDR3 protein: CASSPGGGFGYTF
D gene: -; V gene: TRBV11-2; clone size: -; J gene: TRBJ1-1; CDR3 DNA: TGTGCCAGCAGCTCGGTACAGGGCCGGGGCACTGAAGCTTTCTTT; CDR3 protein: CASSSVQGRGTEAFF
D gene: TRBD2; V gene: TRBV11-2; clone size: once; J gene: TRBJ2-7; CDR3 DNA: TGTGCCAGCAGGTCTAAGGGGACTAGCGGAACCTACGAGCAGTACTTC; CDR3 protein: CASRSKGTSGTYEQYF
D gene: TRBD2; V gene: TRBV6-5; clone size: -; J gene: TRBJ2-7; CDR3 DNA: TGTGCCAGCAGAGAATCGCGAGCGGGAGTCGAGCAGTACTTC; CDR3 protein: CASRESRAGVEQYF
D gene: -; V gene: TRBV19; clone size: -; J gene: TRBJ1-4; CDR3 DNA: TGTGCCAGTAGACACAGGGAATGGGAAAAACTGTTTTTT; CDR3 protein: CASRHREWEKLFF
D gene: -; V gene: TRBV5-4; clone size: -; J gene: TRBJ2-6; CDR3 DNA: TGTGCCAGCAGCATCCGGGGGTCTGGGGCCAACGTCCTGACTTTC; CDR3 protein: CASSIRGSGANVLTF
D gene: TRBD2; V gene: TRBV5-3; clone size: -; J gene: TRBJ2-3; CDR3 DNA: TGTGCCAGAAGCTTACCGGGACTAGCGGGCCTCACAGATACGCAGTATTTT; CDR3 protein: CARSLPGLAGLTDTQYF
D gene: -; V gene: TRBV5-1; clone size: -; J gene: TRBJ2-7; CDR3 DNA: TGCGCCAGCAGCTTGGTGGCGGGGGCCCCCTACGAGCAGTACTTC; CDR3 protein: CASSLVAGAPYEQYF
D gene: -; V gene: TRBV14; clone size: -; J gene: TRBJ2-6; CDR3 DNA: TGTGCCAGCAGCCAAGGGGGCTACTCTGGGGCCAACGTCCTGACTTTC; CDR3 protein: CASSQGGYSGANVLTF
D gene: TRBD1; V gene: TRBV5-4; clone size: once; J gene: TRBJ1-2; CDR3 DNA: TGTGCCAGCAGAGCGACAGGGGGAAACTATGGCTACACCTTC; CDR3 protein: CASRATGGNYGYTF
D gene: -; V gene: TRBV11-2; clone size: once; J gene: TRBJ1-4; CDR3 DNA: TGTGCCAGCAGCTCCCGAGACAGGCGCCTAGGGGAAAAACTGTTTTTT; CDR3 protein: CASSSRDRRLGEKLFF
D gene: -; V gene: TRBV29-1; clone size: -; J gene: TRBJ1-2; CDR3 DNA: TGCAGCGTTGAGAAGATACTCAGGGGCTACACCTTC; CDR3 protein: CSVEKILRGYTF
D gene: -; V gene: TRBV6-5; clone size: -; J gene: TRBJ2-1; CDR3 DNA: TGTGCCAGCAGTTGGAAGCGGAGCTCCTACAATGAGCAGTTCTTC; CDR3 protein: CASSWKRSSYNEQFF
D gene: -; V gene: TRBV7-6; clone size: -; J gene: TRBJ2-3; CDR3 DNA: TGTGCCAGCAGCTTAGATCCCCCTGGGGCCCGCACAGATACGCAGTATTTT; CDR3 protein: CASSLDPPGARTDTQYF
D gene: -; V gene: TRBV28; clone size: -; J gene: TRBJ1-3; CDR3 DNA: TGTGCCAGCAGGAGGATGGGGGCCGCAGCCGGAAACACCATATATTTT; CDR3 protein: CASRRMGAAAGNTIYF
D gene: TRBD2; V gene: TRBV25-1; clone size: -; J gene: TRBJ2-3; CDR3 DNA: TGTGCCAGCAGTGATTATAGCGGGAGTTTGACAGATACGCAGTATTTT; CDR3 protein: CASSDYSGSLTDTQYF
D gene: TRBD2; V gene: TRBV18; clone size: -; J gene: TRBJ2-1; CDR3 DNA: TGTGCCAGCTCACGTGGACTAGCGGCCGACAATGAGCAGTTCTTC; CDR3 protein: CASSRGLAADNEQFF